This note documents a single T cell receptor beta chain sequence. The sample originates from a study of blood T cell repertoires in COVID-19. V dropped 6 bases and J dropped 0 bases, with 18 bases sitting between them. This CDR3 is built from 16 residues. The germline gives CDR1 SQVTM, CDR2 ANQGSEA. Generated by immunoSEQ multiplex PCR, the TCRdb table keeps only in-frame clones and is missing some. This sample has about 120,000 clones, with roughly four fifths found just once. Sequenced material: peripheral blood. This sequence joins TRBV29-1 and TRBJ1-3; tentatively, D is TRBD1 (6 bases). The receptor was isolated from a human donor in a cohort sampled during active COVID-19. The CDR3 region has the DNA TGCAGCGTGGATCTCGGACAGCACGACTCTGGAAACACCATATATTTT. It encodes CSVDLGQHDSGNTIYF.